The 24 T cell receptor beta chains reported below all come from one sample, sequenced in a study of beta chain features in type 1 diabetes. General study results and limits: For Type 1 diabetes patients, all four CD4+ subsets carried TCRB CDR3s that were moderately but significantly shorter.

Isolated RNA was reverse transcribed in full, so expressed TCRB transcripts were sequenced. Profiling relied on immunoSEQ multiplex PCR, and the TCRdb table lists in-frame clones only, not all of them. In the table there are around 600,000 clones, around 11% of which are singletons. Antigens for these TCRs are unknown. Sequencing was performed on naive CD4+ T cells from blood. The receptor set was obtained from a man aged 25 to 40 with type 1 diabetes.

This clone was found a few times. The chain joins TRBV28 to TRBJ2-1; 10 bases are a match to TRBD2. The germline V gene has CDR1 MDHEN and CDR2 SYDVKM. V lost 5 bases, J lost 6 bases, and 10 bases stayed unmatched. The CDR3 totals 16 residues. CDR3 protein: CASSPPLAGLSNEQFF. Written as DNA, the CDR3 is TGTGCCAGCAGTCCCCCACTAGCGGGGCTTTCCAATGAGCAGTTCTTC.

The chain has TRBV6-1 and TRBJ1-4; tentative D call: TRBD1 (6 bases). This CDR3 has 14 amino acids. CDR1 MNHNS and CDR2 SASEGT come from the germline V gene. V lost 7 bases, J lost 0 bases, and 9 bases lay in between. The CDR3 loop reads CASTGTPTNEKLFF. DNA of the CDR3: TGTGCCAGCACTGGGACACCAACTAATGAAAAACTGTTTTTT.

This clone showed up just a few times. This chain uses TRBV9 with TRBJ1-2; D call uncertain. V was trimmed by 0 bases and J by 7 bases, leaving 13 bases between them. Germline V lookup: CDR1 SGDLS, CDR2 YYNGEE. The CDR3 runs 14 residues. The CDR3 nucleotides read TGTGCCAGCAGCGTAGCGCTGGAACTAGGTGGCTACACCTTC. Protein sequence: CASSVALELGGYTF.

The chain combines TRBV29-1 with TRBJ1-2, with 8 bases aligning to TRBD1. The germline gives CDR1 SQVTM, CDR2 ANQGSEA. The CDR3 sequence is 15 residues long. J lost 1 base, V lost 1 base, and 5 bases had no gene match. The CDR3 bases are TGCAGCGTTGAAGGGAACAGGGGGAATAACTATGGCTACACCTTC. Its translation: CSVEGNRGNNYGYTF. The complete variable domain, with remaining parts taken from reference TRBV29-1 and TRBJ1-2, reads SAVISQKPSRDICQRGTSLTIQCQVDSQVTMMFWYRQQPGQSLTLIATANQGSEATYESGFVIDKFPISRPNLTFSTLTVSNMSPEDSSIYLCSVEGNRGNNYGYTFGSGTRLTVV.

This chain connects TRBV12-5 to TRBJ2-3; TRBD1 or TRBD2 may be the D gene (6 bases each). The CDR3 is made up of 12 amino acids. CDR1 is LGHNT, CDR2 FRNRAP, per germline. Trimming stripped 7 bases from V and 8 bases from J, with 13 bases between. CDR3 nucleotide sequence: TGTGCTAGTGCCTCCGGAGGGGGTACGCAGTATTTT. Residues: CASASGGGTQYF.

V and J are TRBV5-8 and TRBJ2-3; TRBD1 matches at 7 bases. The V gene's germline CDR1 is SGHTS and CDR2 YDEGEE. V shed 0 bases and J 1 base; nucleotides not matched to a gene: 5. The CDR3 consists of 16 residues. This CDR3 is CASSLVKGARTDTQYF. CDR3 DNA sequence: TGTGCCAGCAGCTTGGTTAAGGGGGCCCGCACAGATACGCAGTATTTT.

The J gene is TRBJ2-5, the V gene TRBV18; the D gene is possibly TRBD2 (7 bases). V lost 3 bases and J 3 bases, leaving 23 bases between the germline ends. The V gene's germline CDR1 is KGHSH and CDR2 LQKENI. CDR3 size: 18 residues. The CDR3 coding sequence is TGTGCCAGCTCACCCAGGTCCCTGGCGGGGGCGCCCGAAGAGACCCAGTACTTC. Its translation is CASSPRSLAGAPEETQYF. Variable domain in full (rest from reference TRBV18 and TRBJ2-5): NAGVMQNPRHLVRRRGQEARLRCSPMKGHSHVYWYRQLPEEGLKFMVYLQKENIIDESGMPKERFSAEFPKEGPSILRIQQVVRGDSAAYFCASSPRSLAGAPEETQYFGPGTRLLVL.

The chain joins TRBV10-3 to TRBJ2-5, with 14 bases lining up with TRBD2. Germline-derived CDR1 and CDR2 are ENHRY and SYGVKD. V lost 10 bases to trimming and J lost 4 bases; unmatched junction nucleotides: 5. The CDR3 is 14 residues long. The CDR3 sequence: CASRGTSGGETQYF. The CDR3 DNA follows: TGTGCCAGCAGGGGGACTAGCGGGGGAGAGACCCAGTACTTC.

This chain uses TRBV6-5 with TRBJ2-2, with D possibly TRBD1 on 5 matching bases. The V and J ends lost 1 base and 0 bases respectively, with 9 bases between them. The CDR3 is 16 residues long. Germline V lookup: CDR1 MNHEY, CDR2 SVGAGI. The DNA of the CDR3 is TGTGCCAGCAGTTACTGGGGCAGAACGAACACCGGGGAGCTGTTTTTT. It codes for CASSYWGRTNTGELFF.

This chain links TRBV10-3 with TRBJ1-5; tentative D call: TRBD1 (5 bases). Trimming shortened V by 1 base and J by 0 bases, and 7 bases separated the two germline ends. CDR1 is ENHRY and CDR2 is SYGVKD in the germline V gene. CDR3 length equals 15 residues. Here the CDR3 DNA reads TGTGCCATCAGTGAGTACGGGGCTAGCAATCAGCCCCAGCATTTT. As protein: CAISEYGASNQPQHF.

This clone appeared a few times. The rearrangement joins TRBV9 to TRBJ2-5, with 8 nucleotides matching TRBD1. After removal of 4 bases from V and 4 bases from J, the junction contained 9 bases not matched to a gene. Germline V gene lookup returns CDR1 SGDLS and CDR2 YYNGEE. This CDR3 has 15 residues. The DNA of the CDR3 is TGTGCCAGCAGCTCACAGGGGGAAAGAGGAGAGACCCAGTACTTC. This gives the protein CASSSQGERGETQYF. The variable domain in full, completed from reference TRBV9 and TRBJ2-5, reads DSGVTQTPKHLITATGQRVTLRCSPRSGDLSVYWYQQSLDQGLQFLIQYYNGEERAKGNILERFSAQQFPDLHSELNLSSLELGDSALYFCASSSQGERGETQYFGPGTRLLVL.

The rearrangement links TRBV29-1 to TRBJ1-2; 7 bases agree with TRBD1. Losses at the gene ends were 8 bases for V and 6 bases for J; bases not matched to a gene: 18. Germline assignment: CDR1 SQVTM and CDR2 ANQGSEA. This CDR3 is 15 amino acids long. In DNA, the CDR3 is TGCAGCACGAGATGGAGAAACAGGGGAGAGCATGGCTACACCTTC. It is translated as CSTRWRNRGEHGYTF.

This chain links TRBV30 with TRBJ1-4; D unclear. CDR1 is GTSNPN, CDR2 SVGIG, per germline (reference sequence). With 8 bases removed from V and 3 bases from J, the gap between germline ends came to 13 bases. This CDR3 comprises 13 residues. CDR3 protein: CALSGKANEKLFF. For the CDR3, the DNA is TGTGCCCTCTCGGGGAAGGCTAATGAAAAACTGTTTTTT.

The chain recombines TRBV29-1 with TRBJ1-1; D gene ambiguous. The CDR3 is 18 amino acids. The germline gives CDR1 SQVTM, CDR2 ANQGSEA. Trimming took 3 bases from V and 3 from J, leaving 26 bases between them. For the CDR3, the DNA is TGCAGCGTTGACAGTAGCGTAAGATCAGGCTCGAGGCACACTGAAGCTTTCTTT. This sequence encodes CSVDSSVRSGSRHTEAFF. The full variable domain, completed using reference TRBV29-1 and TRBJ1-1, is SAVISQKPSRDICQRGTSLTIQCQVDSQVTMMFWYRQQPGQSLTLIATANQGSEATYESGFVIDKFPISRPNLTFSTLTVSNMSPEDSSIYLCSVDSSVRSGSRHTEAFFGQGTRLTVV.

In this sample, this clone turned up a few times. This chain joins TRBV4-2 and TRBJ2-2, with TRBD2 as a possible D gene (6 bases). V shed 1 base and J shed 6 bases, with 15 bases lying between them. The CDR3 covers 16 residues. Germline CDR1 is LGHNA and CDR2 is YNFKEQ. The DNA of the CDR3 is TGTGCCAGCAGCCAAGGGTCAGGCGGCGGGGCCGGGGAGCTGTTTTTT. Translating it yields CASSQGSGGGAGELFF.

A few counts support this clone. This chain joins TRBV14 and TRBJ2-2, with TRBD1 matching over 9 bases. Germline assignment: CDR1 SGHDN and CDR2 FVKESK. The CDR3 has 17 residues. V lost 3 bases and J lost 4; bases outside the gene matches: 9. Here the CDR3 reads CASSHTTTGGFTGELFF. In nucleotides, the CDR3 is TGTGCCAGCAGCCACACAACGACAGGGGGTTTCACCGGGGAGCTGTTTTTT.

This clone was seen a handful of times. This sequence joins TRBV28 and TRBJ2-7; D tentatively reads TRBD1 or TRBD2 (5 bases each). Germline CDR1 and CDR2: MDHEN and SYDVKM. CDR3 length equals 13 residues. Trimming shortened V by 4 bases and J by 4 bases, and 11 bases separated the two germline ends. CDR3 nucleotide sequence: TGTGCCAGCAGTTCCGGGGACGGGTACGAGCAGTACTTC. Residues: CASSSGDGYEQYF.

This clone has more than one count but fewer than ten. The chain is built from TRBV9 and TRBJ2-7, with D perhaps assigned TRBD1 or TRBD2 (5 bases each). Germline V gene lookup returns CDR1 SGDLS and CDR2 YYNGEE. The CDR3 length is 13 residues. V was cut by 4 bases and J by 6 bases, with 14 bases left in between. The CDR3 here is CASSTTQRGEQYF. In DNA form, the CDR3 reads TGTGCCAGCAGCACGACCCAGAGGGGCGAGCAGTACTTC.

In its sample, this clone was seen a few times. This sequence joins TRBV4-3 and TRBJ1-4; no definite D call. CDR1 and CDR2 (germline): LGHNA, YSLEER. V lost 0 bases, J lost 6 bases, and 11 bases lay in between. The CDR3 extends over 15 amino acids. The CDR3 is CASSQDITLYEKLFF. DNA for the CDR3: TGCGCCAGCAGCCAAGATATCACTCTTTATGAAAAACTGTTTTTT.

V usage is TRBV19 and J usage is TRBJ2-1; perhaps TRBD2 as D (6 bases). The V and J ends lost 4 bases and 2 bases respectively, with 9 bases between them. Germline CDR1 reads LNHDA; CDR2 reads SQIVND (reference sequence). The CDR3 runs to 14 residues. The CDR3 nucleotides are TGTGCCAGTAGTACCGGACTAACCTACAATGAGCAGTTCTTC. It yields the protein CASSTGLTYNEQFF. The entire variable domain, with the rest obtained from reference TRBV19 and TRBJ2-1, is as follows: DGGITQSPKYLFRKEGQNVTLSCEQNLNHDAMYWYRQDPGQGLRLIYYSQIVNDFQKGDIAEGYSVSREKKESFPLTVTSAQKNPTAFYLCASSTGLTYNEQFFGPGTRLTVL.

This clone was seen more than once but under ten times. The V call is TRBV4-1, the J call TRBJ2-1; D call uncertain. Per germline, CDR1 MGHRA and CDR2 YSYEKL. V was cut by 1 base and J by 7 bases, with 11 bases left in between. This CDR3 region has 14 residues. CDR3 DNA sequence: TGCGCCAGCAGCCAAGTAGGAACGTTGAATGAGCAGTTCTTC. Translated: CASSQVGTLNEQFF.

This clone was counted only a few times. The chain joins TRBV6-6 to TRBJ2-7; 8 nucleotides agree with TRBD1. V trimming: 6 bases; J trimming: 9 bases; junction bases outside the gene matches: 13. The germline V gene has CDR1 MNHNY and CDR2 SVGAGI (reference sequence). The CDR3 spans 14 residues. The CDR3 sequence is CASRPIDRGGRQYF. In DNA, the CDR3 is TGTGCCAGCAGGCCGATCGACAGGGGAGGAAGGCAGTACTTC.

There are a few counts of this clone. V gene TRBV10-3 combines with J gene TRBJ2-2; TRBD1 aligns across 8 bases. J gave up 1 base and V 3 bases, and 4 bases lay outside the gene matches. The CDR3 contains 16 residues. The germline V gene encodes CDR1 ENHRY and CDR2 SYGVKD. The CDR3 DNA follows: TGTGCCATCAGTGACAGGGGGCCTGAGAACACCGGGGAGCTGTTTTTT. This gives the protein CAISDRGPENTGELFF.

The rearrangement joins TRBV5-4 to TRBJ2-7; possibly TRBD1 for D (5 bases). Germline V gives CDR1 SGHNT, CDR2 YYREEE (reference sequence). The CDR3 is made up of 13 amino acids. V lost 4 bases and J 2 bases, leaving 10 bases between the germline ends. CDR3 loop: CASSITGPYEQYF. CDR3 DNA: TGTGCCAGCAGCATCACAGGTCCCTACGAGCAGTACTTC.